Sequencing of this T cell receptor beta chain was carried out in a study of a mutant IDH1 vaccine in newly diagnosed glioma. Study-wide context: The sex distribution of treated patients was approximately 62% male and around 38% female, with a mean age of roughly 40 years. Patients were pretreated with radiotherapy, temozolomide, or both, mostly both.

Documented time point: baseline, week 1 (first vaccination visit). Specified treatment: pre-vaccination baseline after standard-of-care therapy. Method: immunoSEQ multiplex PCR; TCRdb's copy keeps in-frame clones and lacks some. The data hold some 38,000 clones, with roughly 78% observed a single time. The germline V gene encodes CDR1 SEHNR and CDR2 FQNEAQ (reference sequence). V lost 1 base and J lost 4, with 11 bases in between. The CDR3 contains 15 residues. V usage is TRBV7-9 and J usage is TRBJ1-3; D perhaps matches TRBD1 (6 bases). The sequence came from a man aged 35 to 55 with glioma. Some clones in this sample may be carry-over from other donors' samples. The source material was PBMCs, sampled from a glioma patient treated with radiotherapy, temozolomide or both. The CDR3 is CASSLGGGGGNTIYF. DNA for the CDR3: TGTGCCAGCAGCTTAGGGGGGGGCGGCGGAAACACCATATATTTT.